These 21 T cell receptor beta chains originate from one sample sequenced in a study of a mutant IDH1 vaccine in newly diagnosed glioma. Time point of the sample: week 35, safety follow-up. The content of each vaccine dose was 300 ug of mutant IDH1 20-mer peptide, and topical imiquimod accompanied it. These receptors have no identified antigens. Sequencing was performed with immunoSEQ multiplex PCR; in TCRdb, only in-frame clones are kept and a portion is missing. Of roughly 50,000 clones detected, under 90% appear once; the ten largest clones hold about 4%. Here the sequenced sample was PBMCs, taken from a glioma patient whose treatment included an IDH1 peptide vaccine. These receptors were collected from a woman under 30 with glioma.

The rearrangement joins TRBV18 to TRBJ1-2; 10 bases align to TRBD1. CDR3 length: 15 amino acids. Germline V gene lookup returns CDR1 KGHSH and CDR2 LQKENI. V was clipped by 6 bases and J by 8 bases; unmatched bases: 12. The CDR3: CASSPGQGVMKGYTF. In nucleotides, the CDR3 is TGTGCCAGCTCTCCAGGACAGGGGGTGATGAAGGGCTACACCTTC. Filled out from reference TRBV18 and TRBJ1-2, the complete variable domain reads NAGVMQNPRHLVRRRGQEARLRCSPMKGHSHVYWYRQLPEEGLKFMVYLQKENIIDESGMPKERFSAEFPKEGPSILRIQQVVRGDSAAYFCASSPGQGVMKGYTFGSGTRLTVV.

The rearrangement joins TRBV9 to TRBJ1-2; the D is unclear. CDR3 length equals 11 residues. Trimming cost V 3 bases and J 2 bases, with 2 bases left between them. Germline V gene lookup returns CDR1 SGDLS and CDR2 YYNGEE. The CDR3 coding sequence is TGTGCCAGCAGCGCCAACTATGGCTACACCTTC. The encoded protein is CASSANYGYTF.

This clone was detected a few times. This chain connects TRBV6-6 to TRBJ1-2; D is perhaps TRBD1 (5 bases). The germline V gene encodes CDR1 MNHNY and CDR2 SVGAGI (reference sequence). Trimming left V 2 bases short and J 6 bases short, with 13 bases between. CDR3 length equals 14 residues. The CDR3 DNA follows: TGTGCCAGCAGTTACCAGGGTATCACGAATGGCTACACCTTC. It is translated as CASSYQGITNGYTF.

The CDR3 reads CATSPPDTGELFF. The CDR3, as DNA: TGCGCCACCTCCCCCCCCGACACCGGGGAGCTGTTTTTT. The genes are TRBV4-1 and TRBJ2-2, with unresolved D. CDR1 and CDR2 from the germline V gene are MGHRA and YSYEKL. The CDR3 has 13 amino acids. Trimming cost V 10 bases and J 3 bases, with 12 bases left between them.

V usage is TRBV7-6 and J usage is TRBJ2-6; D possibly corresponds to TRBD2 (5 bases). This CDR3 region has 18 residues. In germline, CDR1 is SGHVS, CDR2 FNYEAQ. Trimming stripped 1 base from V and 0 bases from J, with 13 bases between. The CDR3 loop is CASSLGVSGGSGANVLTF. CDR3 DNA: TGTGCCAGCAGCTTAGGGGTCAGCGGAGGCTCTGGGGCCAACGTCCTGACTTTC.

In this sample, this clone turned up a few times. The CDR3 spells CASSPGYSNQPQHF. CDR3 DNA: TGTGCCAGTAGTCCCGGCTATAGCAATCAGCCCCAGCATTTT. The rearrangement links TRBV19 to TRBJ1-5; D not resolved. The germline V and J ends were trimmed by 5 bases and 0 bases, with 8 bases remaining between them. This CDR3 spans 14 amino acids. Germline V gene sequence: CDR1 LNHDA, CDR2 SQIVND (reference sequence).

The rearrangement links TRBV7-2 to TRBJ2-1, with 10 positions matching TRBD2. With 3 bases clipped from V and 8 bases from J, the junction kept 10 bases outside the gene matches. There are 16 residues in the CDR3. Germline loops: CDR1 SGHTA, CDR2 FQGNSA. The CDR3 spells CASSLASGSVRDEQFF. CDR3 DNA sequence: TGTGCCAGCAGCTTGGCTAGCGGGAGTGTTAGGGATGAGCAGTTCTTC.

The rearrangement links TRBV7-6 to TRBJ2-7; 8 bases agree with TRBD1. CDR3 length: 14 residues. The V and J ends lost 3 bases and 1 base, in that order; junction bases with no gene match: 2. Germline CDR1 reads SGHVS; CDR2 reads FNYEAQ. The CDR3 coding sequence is TGTGCCAGCAGCTTCCGGGACAGGTCCTACGAGCAGTACTTC. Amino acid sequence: CASSFRDRSYEQYF.

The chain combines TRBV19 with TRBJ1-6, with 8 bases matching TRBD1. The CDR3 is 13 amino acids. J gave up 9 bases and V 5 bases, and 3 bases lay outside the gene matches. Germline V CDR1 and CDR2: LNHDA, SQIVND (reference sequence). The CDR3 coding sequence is TGTGCCAGTAGTCCGGACAGGGCTTCACCCCTCCACTTT. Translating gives CASSPDRASPLHF.

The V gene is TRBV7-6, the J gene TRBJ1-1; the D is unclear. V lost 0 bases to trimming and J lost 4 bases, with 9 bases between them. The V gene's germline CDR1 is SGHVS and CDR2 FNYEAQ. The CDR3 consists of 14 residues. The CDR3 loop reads CASSLARASTEAFF. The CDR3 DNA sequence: TGTGCCAGCAGCTTAGCGCGGGCTTCCACTGAAGCTTTCTTT.

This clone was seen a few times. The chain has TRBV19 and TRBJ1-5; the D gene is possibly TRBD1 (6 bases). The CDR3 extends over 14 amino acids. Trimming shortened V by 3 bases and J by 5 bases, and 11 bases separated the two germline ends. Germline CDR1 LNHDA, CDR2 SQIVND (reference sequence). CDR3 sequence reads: CASSILSGDQPQHF. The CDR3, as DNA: TGTGCCAGTAGTATCCTATCAGGGGATCAGCCCCAGCATTTT.

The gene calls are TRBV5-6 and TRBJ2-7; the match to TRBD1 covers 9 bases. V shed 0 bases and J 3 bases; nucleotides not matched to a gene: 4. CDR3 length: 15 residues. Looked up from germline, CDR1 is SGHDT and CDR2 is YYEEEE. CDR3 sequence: CASSLAGTGIYEQYF. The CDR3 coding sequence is TGTGCCAGCAGCTTGGCCGGGACAGGGATCTACGAGCAGTACTTC.

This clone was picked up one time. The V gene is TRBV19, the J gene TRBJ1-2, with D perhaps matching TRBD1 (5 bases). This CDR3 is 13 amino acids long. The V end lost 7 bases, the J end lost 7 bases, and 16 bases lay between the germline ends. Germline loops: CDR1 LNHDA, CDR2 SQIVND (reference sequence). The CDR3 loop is CASKVSGVGGYTF. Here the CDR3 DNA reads TGTGCCAGTAAGGTTTCGGGGGTCGGTGGCTACACCTTC.

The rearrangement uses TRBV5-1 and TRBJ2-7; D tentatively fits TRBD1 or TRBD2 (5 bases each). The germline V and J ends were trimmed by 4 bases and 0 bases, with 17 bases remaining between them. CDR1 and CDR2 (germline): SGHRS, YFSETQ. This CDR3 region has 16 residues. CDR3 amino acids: CASSVGAGASSYEQYF. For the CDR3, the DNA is TGCGCCAGCAGCGTAGGGGCGGGTGCCAGCTCCTACGAGCAGTACTTC.

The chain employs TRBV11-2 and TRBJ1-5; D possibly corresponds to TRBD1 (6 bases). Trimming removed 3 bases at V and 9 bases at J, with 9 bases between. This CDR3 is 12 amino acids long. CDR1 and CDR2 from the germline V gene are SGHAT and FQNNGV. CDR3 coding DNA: TGTGCCAGCAGCTTCGGGGGCGGGCCCCAGCATTTT. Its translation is CASSFGGGPQHF. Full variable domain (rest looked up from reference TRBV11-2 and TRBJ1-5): EAGVAQSPRYKIIEKRQSVAFWCNPISGHATLYWYQQILGQGPKLLIQFQNNGVVDDSQLPKDRFSAERLKGVDSTLKIQPAKLEDSAVYLCASSFGGGPQHFGDGTRLSIL.

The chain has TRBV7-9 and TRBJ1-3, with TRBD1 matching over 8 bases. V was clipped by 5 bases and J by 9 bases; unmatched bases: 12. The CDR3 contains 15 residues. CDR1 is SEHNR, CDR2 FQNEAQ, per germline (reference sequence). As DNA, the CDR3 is TGTGCCAGCAGCAAAGCAGGGGGCGCGAGATTCACCATATATTTT. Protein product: CASSKAGGARFTIYF.

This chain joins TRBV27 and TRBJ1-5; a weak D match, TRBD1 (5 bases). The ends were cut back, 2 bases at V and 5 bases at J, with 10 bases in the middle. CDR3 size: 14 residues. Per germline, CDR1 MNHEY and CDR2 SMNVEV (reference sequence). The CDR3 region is CASSLRGAYQPQHF. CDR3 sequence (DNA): TGTGCCAGCAGTTTACGAGGGGCTTATCAGCCCCAGCATTTT.

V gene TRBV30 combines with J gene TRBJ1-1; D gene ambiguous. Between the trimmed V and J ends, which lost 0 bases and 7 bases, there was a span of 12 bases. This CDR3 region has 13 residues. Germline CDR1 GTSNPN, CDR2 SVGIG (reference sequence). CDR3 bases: TGTGCCTGGAGTGTACCCCTCCTAGGTGAAGCTTTCTTT. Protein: CAWSVPLLGEAFF.

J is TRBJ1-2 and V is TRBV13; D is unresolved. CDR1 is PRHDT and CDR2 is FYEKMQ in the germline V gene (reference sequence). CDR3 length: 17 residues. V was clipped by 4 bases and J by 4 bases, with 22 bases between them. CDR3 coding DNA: TGTGCCAGCAGCTCCTGGCGACCCGGCCCTTGGGGCTATGGCTACACCTTC. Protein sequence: CASSSWRPGPWGYGYTF.

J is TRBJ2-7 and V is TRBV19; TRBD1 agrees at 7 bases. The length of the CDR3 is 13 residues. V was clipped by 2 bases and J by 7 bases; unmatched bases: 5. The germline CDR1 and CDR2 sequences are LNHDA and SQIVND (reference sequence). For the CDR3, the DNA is TGTGCCAGTAGTATAATAAGGGGGCGAGAGCAGTACTTC. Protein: CASSIIRGREQYF.

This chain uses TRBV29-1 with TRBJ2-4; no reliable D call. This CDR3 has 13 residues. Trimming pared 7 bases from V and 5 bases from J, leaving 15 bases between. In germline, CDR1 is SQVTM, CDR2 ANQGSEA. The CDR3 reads CSASPGVENIQYF. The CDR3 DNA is TGCAGCGCCTCGCCCGGAGTCGAAAACATTCAGTACTTC. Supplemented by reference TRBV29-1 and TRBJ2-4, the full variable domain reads SAVISQKPSRDICQRGTSLTIQCQVDSQVTMMFWYRQQPGQSLTLIATANQGSEATYESGFVIDKFPISRPNLTFSTLTVSNMSPEDSSIYLCSASPGVENIQYFGAGTRLSVL.